This T cell receptor beta chain was identified in a study of blood T cell repertoires in COVID-19. The wider study: Material from acute and convalescent COVID-19 was sourced from the United States, Italy and Spain. Sources were T cells, B-cell-depleted T cells, or PBMCs; the material itself was cDNA or gDNA.

Germline CDR1 reads LGHDT; CDR2 reads YNNKEL (reference sequence). CDR3 length: 15 residues. V dropped 4 bases and J dropped 7; count of bases not matched to a gene: 7. Original handling: Amplification of reference gene primers provided the estimated nucleated cell counts. The assay was immunoSEQ multiplex PCR, and TCRdb's table has in-frame clones only and misses some. The V and J calls and clone size come from that table; D and trimming were worked out from the DNA. This table has some 400,000 clones, about four fifths appearing once. Sequencing was carried out using peripheral blood. This TCR was sampled from a human donor with acute or convalescent COVID-19. The donor label of this sample is uncertain. The J gene is TRBJ1-4, the V gene TRBV3-1 (or the pseudogene TRBV3-2), with 9 bases identical to TRBD1. In nucleotides, the CDR3 is TGTGCCAGCAGCCTTGGGACAGGGAACCGTGAAAAACTGTTTTTT. This gives the protein CASSLGTGNREKLFF.